What follows is one T cell receptor beta chain and its context. Germline assignment: CDR1 KGHSH and CDR2 LQKENI. The CDR3 length is 18 residues. Trimming shortened V by 4 bases and J by 4 bases, and 25 bases separated the two germline ends. This sample is part of a study of blood T cell repertoires in COVID-19. Whole-study context: Acute and convalescent COVID-19 specimens originated in the United States, Italy and Spain.

Per the original methods: Counts of nucleated cells, estimated from reference gene primer amplification, were obtained. Profiled with immunoSEQ multiplex PCR; TCRdb holds only in-frame clones, not every one. V and J calls and clone size come straight from that table; D and trimming were deduced from the DNA. The sample consists of over 45,000 clones, around 84% of them appearing once. The sequence came from a man between 65 and 79 years old with active COVID-19. The chain employs TRBV18 and TRBJ1-1; perhaps TRBD1 as D (6 bases). Sequencing was carried out using peripheral blood. The CDR3 DNA follows: TGTGCCAGCTCACAGGGCTCACAGGGTCGAAGAGGAGGCACTGAAGCTTTCTTT. Translated: CASSQGSQGRRGGTEAFF.